The present TCR beta chain was sequenced within a study of neurological immune-mediated disorders. Time point meaning: longitudinal time-point 3. The method for making cDNA was 5'RACE, and it used 10-nucleotide random UMIs. Via MiXCR, TCRdb re-called the 5' RACE reads, giving one row per CDR3 protein. The sample gives some 80,000 distinct CDR3 sequences, around 4.5% of which show up once; around 6% is in the top ten. Germline V CDR1 and CDR2: GTSNPN, SVGIG (reference sequence). The ends were cut back, 2 bases at V and 6 bases at J, with 23 bases in the middle. The length of the CDR3 is 17 residues. Sequenced input: PBMCs. The sequence came from a woman aged 55-69 years with multiple sclerosis. The gene calls are TRBV30 and TRBJ1-5; weak D call: TRBD1 (5 bases). CDR3: CAWSTQSLGAARQPQHF. DNA for the CDR3: TGTGCCTGGAGTACACAATCTCTAGGGGCTGCCCGTCAGCCCCAGCATTTT.